Sequencing of this T cell receptor (beta chain) was carried out in a study of monozygotic twins with cystic fibrosis. Broader study findings: Low clonality (median about 0.0095) suggested a mostly naive repertoire.

Using immunoSEQ multiplex PCR, the repertoire was profiled, and TCRdb retains in-frame clones only, with some absent. The sample has some 21,000 clones; about 89% are singletons. Notes on this clone: What it binds is not known.

The origin of this receptor is a girl aged 2-10 years with cystic fibrosis. Sequenced material: blood.

The CDR3 DNA sequence: TGCGCCAGCAGCCAAGATGAGACAGGGTTTACTGGAAACACCATATATTTT. Protein: CASSQDETGFTGNTIYF. This chain uses TRBV4-3 with TRBJ1-3; 7 bases fit TRBD1. The CDR3 is 17 residues long. From germline, CDR1 is LGHNA and CDR2 YSLEER. V lost 0 bases to trimming and J lost 2 bases; unmatched junction nucleotides: 7.